The 21 T cell receptor beta chains listed next were all sequenced from one sample in a study of shared clonotypes between healthy human individuals. Sequenced by immunoSEQ multiplex PCR; TCRdb stores in-frame clones only, minus some. Among 2 million to 2.5 million clones listed, over 85% were seen once. Sequencing used naive CD4+ T cells from PBMCs. As for subset: CD45RA+ positively selected. All receptors come from a young man in good health. Some clones in this sample may be carry-over from other donors' samples.

V and J are TRBV28 and TRBJ2-2; D is tentatively TRBD1 or TRBD2 (5 bases each). Germline V lookup: CDR1 MDHEN, CDR2 SYDVKM. The CDR3 length is 16 residues. V dropped 8 bases and J dropped 0 bases, with 16 bases sitting between them. In DNA form, the CDR3 reads TGTGCCAGCGCAGACCGTTTGGGGGCGAACACCGGGGAGCTGTTTTTT. Amino acid sequence: CASADRLGANTGELFF.

The rearrangement uses TRBV28 and TRBJ1-1, with a tentative D call TRBD1 (5 bases). The CDR3 is made up of 18 amino acids. The V and J ends lost 2 bases and 1 base respectively, with 20 bases between them. The germline V gene has CDR1 MDHEN and CDR2 SYDVKM. CDR3 sequence reads: CASSLRRGGKRANTEAFF. CDR3 coding DNA: TGTGCCAGCAGTTTAAGGCGGGGGGGTAAAAGGGCGAACACTGAAGCTTTCTTT.

This clone was observed once. V usage is TRBV19 and J usage is TRBJ2-7; perhaps TRBD2 as D (6 bases). Trimming left V 5 bases short and J 0 bases short, with 17 bases between. Germline values: CDR1 LNHDA, CDR2 SQIVND (reference sequence). The CDR3 is 16 amino acids. The CDR3 is CASSDPGGVSSYEQYF. The CDR3 bases are TGTGCCAGTAGTGACCCGGGCGGGGTCAGCTCCTACGAGCAGTACTTC.

The chain recombines TRBV30 with TRBJ2-2; 7 bases map to TRBD2. The CDR3 totals 16 residues. Trimming cost V 1 base and J 1 base; bases outside gene matches: 6. Germline values: CDR1 GTSNPN, CDR2 SVGIG (reference sequence). The CDR3 sequence: CAWSARVAGNTGELFF. In DNA form, the CDR3 reads TGTGCCTGGAGTGCCCGGGTAGCGGGGAACACCGGGGAGCTGTTTTTT. The whole variable domain, filled in from reference TRBV30 and TRBJ2-2, reads SQTIHQWPATLVQPVGSPLSLECTVEGTSNPNLYWYRQAAGRGLQLLFYSVGIGQISSEVPQNLSASRPQDRQFILSSKKLLLSDSGFYLCAWSARVAGNTGELFFGEGSRLTVL.

The table lists this clone with a count of one. V is TRBV29-1 and J is TRBJ2-3, with D unresolved. V was shortened by 6 bases and J by 6 bases, with 7 bases between the two germline ends. The length of the CDR3 is 10 residues. Per germline, CDR1 SQVTM and CDR2 ANQGSEA. The CDR3: CSVARDTQYF. DNA for the CDR3: TGCAGCGTGGCAAGGGATACGCAGTATTTT.

The chain recombines TRBV9 with TRBJ1-5, with a tentative D call TRBD1 (6 bases). Germline V gene data show CDR1 as SGDLS and CDR2 as YYNGEE. The CDR3 covers 15 residues. V lost 5 bases and J 3 bases, leaving 15 bases between the germline ends. CDR3 DNA sequence: TGTGCCAGCAGTGTATCCGGGACACCCAATCAGCCCCAGCATTTT. Protein product: CASSVSGTPNQPQHF.

The chain recombines TRBV15 with TRBJ2-5; D perhaps matches TRBD1 (5 bases). V shed 0 bases and J shed 1 base, with 24 bases lying between them. The germline V gene has CDR1 LNHNV and CDR2 YYDKDF (reference sequence). This CDR3 has 20 amino acids. Written as DNA, the CDR3 is TGTGCCACCAGCAGAGATCAGTTGCCAGGGCCCTTCCCCGCCCAAGAGACCCAGTACTTC. Protein sequence: CATSRDQLPGPFPAQETQYF.

V usage is TRBV18 and J usage is TRBJ2-4; 7 bases match TRBD1. From germline, CDR1 is KGHSH and CDR2 LQKENI. V shed 2 bases, J shed 10 bases, and the junction held 2 bases outside the gene matches. The CDR3 runs to 12 residues. The CDR3 DNA follows: TGTGCCAGCTCACCAGACAGGGCGATTCAGTACTTC. Amino acid sequence: CASSPDRAIQYF.

The V gene is TRBV7-9, the J gene TRBJ1-1, with D maybe TRBD1 (6 bases). Trimming removed 5 bases from V and 6 bases from J, with 10 bases in between. Germline CDR1 is SEHNR and CDR2 is FQNEAQ (reference sequence). The CDR3 has 12 amino acids. CDR3 protein: CASSHREPEAFF. CDR3 sequence (DNA): TGTGCCAGCAGCCACAGGGAACCTGAAGCTTTCTTT.

The rearrangement uses TRBV27 and TRBJ2-4; D is unresolved. Between the trimmed V and J ends, which lost 6 bases and 9 bases, there was a span of 12 bases. The V gene's germline CDR1 is MNHEY and CDR2 SMNVEV (reference sequence). The CDR3 runs 12 residues. CDR3: CASSPVLVIQYF. CDR3 in DNA: TGTGCCAGCAGCCCCGTTTTGGTCATTCAGTACTTC.

V usage is TRBV6-5 and J usage is TRBJ2-7, with D possibly TRBD1 on 5 matching bases. V lost 6 bases to trimming and J lost 3 bases, with 9 bases between them. Looked up from germline, CDR1 is MNHEY and CDR2 is SVGAGI. The CDR3 spans 12 residues. In DNA form, the CDR3 reads TGTGCCAGCAGACGCCAGGGCTACGAGCAGTACTTC. The encoded protein is CASRRQGYEQYF.

As regards this clone: Within the sample, other DNA sequences also encode this same CDR3. This CDR3 reads CASSYRDSQETQYF. In DNA, the CDR3 is TGTGCCAGCAGTTACCGGGACAGCCAAGAGACCCAGTACTTC. This sequence joins TRBV27 and TRBJ2-5; TRBD1 aligns across 7 bases. The V gene's germline CDR1 is MNHEY and CDR2 SMNVEV (reference sequence). The CDR3 contains 14 residues. V trimming: 4 bases; J trimming: 1 base; junction bases outside the gene matches: 3.

This clone was recorded only once. The V gene is TRBV5-1, the J gene TRBJ2-6; no definite D call. The CDR3 covers 14 residues. CDR1 and CDR2 (germline): SGHRS, YFSETQ. V was cut by 7 bases and J by 1 base, with 9 bases left in between. This CDR3 reads CASRPGSGANVLTF. The CDR3 DNA reads as TGCGCCAGCCGTCCGGGTTCTGGGGCCAACGTCCTGACTTTC.

The chain carries TRBV7-8 and TRBJ1-1, with a tentative D call TRBD1 (5 bases). Trimming stripped 4 bases from V and 6 bases from J, with 21 bases between. There are 16 residues in the CDR3. Per the germline V gene, CDR1 is SGHVS and CDR2 is FQNEAQ. The CDR3 nucleotides are TGTGCCAGCAGCTCCCCGGGAGGCAGGGTAAATCCTGAAGCTTTCTTT. It is translated as CASSSPGGRVNPEAFF.

Comment on this clone: Within the sample, other DNA sequences also encode this same CDR3. The V gene is TRBV5-1, the J gene TRBJ1-1; no clear D. CDR3 length: 14 amino acids. Looked up from germline, CDR1 is SGHRS and CDR2 is YFSETQ. The V and J ends lost 0 bases and 2 bases respectively, with 8 bases between them. CDR3 residues: CASSLVRGNTEAFF. CDR3 nucleotides: TGCGCCAGCAGCTTGGTTCGGGGAAACACTGAAGCTTTCTTT.

V gene TRBV5-1 combines with J gene TRBJ1-1; no definite D call. The V end was cut by 3 bases, the J end by 1 base, with 4 bases between. The CDR3 is 12 residues long. The germline gives CDR1 SGHRS, CDR2 YFSETQ. The CDR3 loop reads CASSSQNTEAFF. For the CDR3, the DNA is TGCGCCAGCAGCTCACAGAACACTGAAGCTTTCTTT. Drawing the rest from reference TRBV5-1 and TRBJ1-1, the complete variable domain is KAGVTQTPRYLIKTRGQQVTLSCSPISGHRSVSWYQQTPGQGLQFLFEYFSETQRNKGNFPGRFSGRQFSNSRSEMNVSTLELGDSALYLCASSSQNTEAFFGQGTRLTVV.

The chain couples TRBV5-6 to TRBJ2-2, with 9 bases identical to TRBD1. The trim removed 3 bases at V and 1 base at J, leaving 4 bases unmatched. Germline CDR1 and CDR2: SGHDT and YYEEEE. The CDR3 length is 16 residues. The CDR3 loop reads CASSSRDRVNTGELFF. DNA of the CDR3: TGTGCCAGCAGCTCCCGGGACAGGGTGAACACCGGGGAGCTGTTTTTT. The complete variable domain, with remaining parts taken from reference TRBV5-6 and TRBJ2-2, reads DAGVTQSPTHLIKTRGQQVTLRCSPKSGHDTVSWYQQALGQGPQFIFQYYEEEERQRGNFPDRFSGHQFPNYSSELNVNALLLGDSALYLCASSSRDRVNTGELFFGEGSRLTVL.

The DNA of the CDR3 is TGTGCCAGCAGTCTGGGGGGGTCCCGTAATGAAAAACTGTTTTTT. Its translation: CASSLGGSRNEKLFF. This chain uses TRBV28 with TRBJ1-4; possible D gene TRBD1, 5 bases. Germline CDR1 MDHEN, CDR2 SYDVKM. Trimming removed 5 bases from V and 4 bases from J, with 14 bases in between. CDR3 length: 15 residues.

V and J are TRBV6-5 and TRBJ2-5, with 7 bases aligning to TRBD2. The CDR3 has 14 amino acids. Trimming took 6 bases from V and 4 from J; bases not matched to a gene: 8. Germline V gene lookup returns CDR1 MNHEY and CDR2 SVGAGI. The CDR3 nucleotides are TGTGCCAGCAGCCGGGGGAGGGCTTCAGAGACCCAGTACTTC. This sequence encodes CASSRGRASETQYF.

The chain carries TRBV19 and TRBJ1-2, with D perhaps TRBD1 (5 bases). This CDR3 has 11 residues. Looked up from germline, CDR1 is LNHDA and CDR2 is SQIVND (reference sequence). The V end lost 5 bases, the J end lost 7 bases, and 8 bases lay between the germline ends. This CDR3 reads CASSHRSGYTF. The CDR3 nucleotides are TGTGCCAGTAGTCACAGGAGTGGCTACACCTTC.

This chain joins TRBV5-1 and TRBJ2-2; 14 nucleotides agree with TRBD2. CDR1 SGHRS and CDR2 YFSETQ come from the germline V gene. The CDR3 totals 17 residues. The ends lost 7 bases at V and 1 base at J; junction bases unmatched: 6. The CDR3 coding sequence is TGCGCCAGCCAGCAGGGACTAGCGGGAGAGAACACCGGGGAGCTGTTTTTT. Its translation is CASQQGLAGENTGELFF.